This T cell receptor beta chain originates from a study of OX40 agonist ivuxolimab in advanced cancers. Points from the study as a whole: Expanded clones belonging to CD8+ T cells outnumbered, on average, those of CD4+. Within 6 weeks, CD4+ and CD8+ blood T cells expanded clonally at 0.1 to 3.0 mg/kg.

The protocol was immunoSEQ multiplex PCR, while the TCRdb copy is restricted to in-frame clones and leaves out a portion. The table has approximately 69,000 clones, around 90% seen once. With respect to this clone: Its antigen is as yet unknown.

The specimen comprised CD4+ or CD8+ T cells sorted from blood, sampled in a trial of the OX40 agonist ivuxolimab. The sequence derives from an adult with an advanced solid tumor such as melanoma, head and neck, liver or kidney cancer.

The CDR3: CSVWASGKNTGELFF. In DNA, the CDR3 is TGCAGCGTTTGGGCTAGCGGGAAGAACACCGGGGAGCTGTTTTTT. This chain joins TRBV29-1 and TRBJ2-2, with 9 bases lining up with TRBD2. This CDR3 has 15 amino acids. V lost 5 bases, J lost 1 base, and 5 bases stayed unmatched. The germline gives CDR1 SQVTM, CDR2 ANQGSEA.